The 5 T cell receptor beta chains below were found in one sample sequenced in a study of OX40 agonist ivuxolimab in advanced cancers. Libraries were made using the immunoSEQ multiplex PCR assay. TCRdb mirrors the immuneACCESS table, restricted to in-frame sequences. Some clones are absent from its copies; in checked studies, under half trace to an unresolved V gene, and the reason for the others is unknown. The sample has tens of thousands of clones on record, about four fifths of them singletons. The ten largest clones take up around 0.8% of the sample. The sequencing used CD4+ or CD8+ T cells sorted from blood, collected in a trial of the OX40 agonist ivuxolimab. Receptors were obtained from an adult with an advanced solid tumor such as melanoma, head and neck, liver or kidney cancer.

The chain carries TRBV29-1 and TRBJ2-7, with D uncertain. V gave up 1 base and J gave up 5 bases, with 12 bases separating them. This CDR3 contains 13 residues. Germline assignment: CDR1 SQVTM and CDR2 ANQGSEA. The chain's CDR3 is CSVEGRGTHEQYF. In DNA form, the CDR3 reads TGCAGCGTTGAAGGGAGAGGCACCCACGAGCAGTACTTC.

The chain is built from TRBV2 and TRBJ2-1, with D perhaps matching TRBD2 (6 bases). The CDR3 extends over 15 amino acids. Germline V gives CDR1 SNHLY, CDR2 FYNNEI. The V and J ends lost 0 bases and 1 base respectively, with 7 bases between them. The CDR3, as DNA: TGTGCCAGCAGTGAAGCCCGGGGGTCCTACAATGAGCAGTTCTTC. Translating it yields CASSEARGSYNEQFF. The complete variable domain, with remaining parts taken from reference TRBV2 and TRBJ2-1, reads EPEVTQTPSHQVTQMGQEVILRCVPISNHLYFYWYRQILGQKVEFLVSFYNNEISEKSEIFDDQFSVERPDGSNFTLKIRSTKLEDSAMYFCASSEARGSYNEQFFGPGTRLTVL.

The rearrangement joins TRBV28 to TRBJ1-2; D unresolved. CDR1 and CDR2 (germline): MDHEN, SYDVKM. This CDR3 comprises 14 residues. The V gene lost 7 bases and the J gene lost 4 bases, with 16 bases spanning the gap. CDR3 region: CASNKAPAGYGYTF. The CDR3 DNA sequence: TGTGCCAGCAACAAGGCCCCCGCGGGCTATGGCTACACCTTC.

This clone was detected only once. The V and J genes are TRBV4-1 and TRBJ2-7; 9 positions match TRBD2. Germline-derived CDR1 and CDR2 are MGHRA and YSYEKL. The junction had 5 bases not matched to a gene; V was cut back by 0 bases and J by 2 bases. The CDR3 totals 16 residues. DNA for the CDR3: TGCGCCAGCAGCCAAGATGGAATAGCGGGAGCCTACGAGCAGTACTTC. Its translation: CASSQDGIAGAYEQYF.

The V and J genes are TRBV11-3 and TRBJ2-3, with TRBD2 matching 12 bases. Trimming removed 6 bases from V and 0 bases from J; junction bases left unmatched: 7. Per the germline V gene, CDR1 is SGHNT and CDR2 is YENEEA. The CDR3 totals 17 residues. The CDR3 DNA reads TGTGCCAGCAGTCCCGGACTAGCGGGGACGAGCACAGATACGCAGTATTTT. This gives the protein CASSPGLAGTSTDTQYF.